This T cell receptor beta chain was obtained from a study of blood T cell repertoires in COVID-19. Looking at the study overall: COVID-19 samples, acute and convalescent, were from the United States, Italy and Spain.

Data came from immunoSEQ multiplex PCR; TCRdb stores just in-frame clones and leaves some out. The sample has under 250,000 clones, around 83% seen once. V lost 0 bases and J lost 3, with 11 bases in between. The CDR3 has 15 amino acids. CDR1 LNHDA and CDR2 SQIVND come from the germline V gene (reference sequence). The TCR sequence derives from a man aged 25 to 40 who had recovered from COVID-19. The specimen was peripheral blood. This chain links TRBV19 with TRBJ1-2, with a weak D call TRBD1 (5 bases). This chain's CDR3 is CASSIDSGGDYGYTF. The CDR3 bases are TGTGCCAGTAGTATAGATAGTGGAGGGGACTATGGCTACACCTTC.